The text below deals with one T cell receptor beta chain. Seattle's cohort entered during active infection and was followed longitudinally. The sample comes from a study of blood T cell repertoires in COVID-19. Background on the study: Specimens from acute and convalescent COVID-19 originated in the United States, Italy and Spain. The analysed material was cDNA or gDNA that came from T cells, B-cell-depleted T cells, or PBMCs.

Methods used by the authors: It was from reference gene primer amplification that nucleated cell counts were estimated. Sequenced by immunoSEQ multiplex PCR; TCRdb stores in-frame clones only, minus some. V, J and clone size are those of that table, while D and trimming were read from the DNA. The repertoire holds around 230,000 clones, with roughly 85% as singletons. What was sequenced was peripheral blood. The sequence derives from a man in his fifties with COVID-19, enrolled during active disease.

The CDR3: CASSSAPGLARTGELFF. In nucleotides, the CDR3 is TGTGCCAGCTCATCGGCCCCGGGACTAGCGCGCACCGGGGAGCTGTTTTTT. This rearrangement joins TRBV18 to TRBJ2-2, with 10 bases identical to TRBD2. Per the germline V gene, CDR1 is KGHSH and CDR2 is LQKENI. The CDR3 is 17 amino acids. V lost 5 bases and J lost 4; bases outside the gene matches: 10.